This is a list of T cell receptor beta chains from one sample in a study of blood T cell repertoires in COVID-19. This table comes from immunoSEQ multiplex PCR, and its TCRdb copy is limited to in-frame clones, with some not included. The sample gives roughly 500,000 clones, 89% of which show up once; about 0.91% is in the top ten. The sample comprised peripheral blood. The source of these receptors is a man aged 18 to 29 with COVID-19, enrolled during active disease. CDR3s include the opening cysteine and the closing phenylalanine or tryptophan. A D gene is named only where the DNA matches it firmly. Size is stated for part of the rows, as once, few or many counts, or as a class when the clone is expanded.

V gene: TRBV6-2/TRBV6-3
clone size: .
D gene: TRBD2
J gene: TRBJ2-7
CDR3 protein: CASSSPLAGEKGEQYF
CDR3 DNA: TGTGCCAGCAGTTCCCCACTAGCGGGAGAAAAGGGCGAGCAGTACTTC

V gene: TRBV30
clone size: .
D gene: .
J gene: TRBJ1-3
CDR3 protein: CAWSAGSGNTIYF
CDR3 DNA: TGTGCCTGGAGTGCGGGGTCTGGAAACACCATATATTTT

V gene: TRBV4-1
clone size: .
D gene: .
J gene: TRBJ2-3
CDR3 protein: CASSQRLATDTQYF
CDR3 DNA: TGCGCCAGCAGCCAACGGCTAGCCACAGATACGCAGTATTTT

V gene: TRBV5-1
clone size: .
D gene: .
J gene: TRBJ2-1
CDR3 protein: CASSLDPQRWNNEQFF
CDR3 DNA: TGCGCCAGCAGCTTGGATCCCCAGCGGTGGAACAATGAGCAGTTCTTC

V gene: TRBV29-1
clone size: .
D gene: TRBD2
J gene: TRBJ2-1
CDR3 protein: CSVEAGDNEQFF
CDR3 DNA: TGCAGCGTTGAGGCGGGGGACAATGAGCAGTTCTTC

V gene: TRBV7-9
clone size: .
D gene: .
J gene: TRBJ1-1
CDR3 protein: CASSRLFVVGENTEAFF
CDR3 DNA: TGTGCCAGCAGCCGTTTGTTTGTAGTGGGAGAGAACACTGAAGCTTTCTTT

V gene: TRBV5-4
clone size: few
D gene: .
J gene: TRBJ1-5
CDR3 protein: CASSPGSNQPQHF
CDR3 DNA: TGTGCCAGCAGCCCCGGGAGCAATCAGCCCCAGCATTTT

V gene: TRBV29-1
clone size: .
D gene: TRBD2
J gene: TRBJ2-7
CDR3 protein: CSVEGGGGRPSYEQYF
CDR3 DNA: TGCAGCGTTGAAGGCGGCGGCGGGAGGCCGTCCTACGAGCAGTACTTC

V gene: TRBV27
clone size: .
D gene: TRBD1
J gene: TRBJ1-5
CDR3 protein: CASSYRGNQPQHF
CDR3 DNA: TGTGCCAGCAGTTACAGGGGTAATCAGCCCCAGCATTTT

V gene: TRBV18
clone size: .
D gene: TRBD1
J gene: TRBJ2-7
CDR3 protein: CASSPPGQGESSYEQYF
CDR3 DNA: TGTGCCAGCTCACCACCGGGACAGGGAGAAAGCTCCTACGAGCAGTACTTC

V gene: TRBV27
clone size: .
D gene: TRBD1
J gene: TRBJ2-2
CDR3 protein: CASSPRTGYTGELFF
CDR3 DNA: TGTGCCAGCAGTCCACGGACAGGGTACACCGGGGAGCTGTTTTTT

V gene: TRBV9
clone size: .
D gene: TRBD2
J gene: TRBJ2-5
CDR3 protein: CASSVRGAGTSETQYF
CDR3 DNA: TGTGCCAGCAGCGTCCGCGGAGCGGGGACCTCGGAGACCCAGTACTTC

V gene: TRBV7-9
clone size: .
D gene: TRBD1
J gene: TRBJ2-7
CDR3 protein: CASLNRGQGPEQYF
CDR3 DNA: TGTGCCAGTCTTAATAGGGGACAGGGGCCCGAGCAGTACTTC

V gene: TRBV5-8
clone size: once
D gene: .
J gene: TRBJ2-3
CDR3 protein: CASSLVGADTQYF
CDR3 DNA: TGTGCCAGCAGCTTGGTGGGCGCAGATACGCAGTATTTT

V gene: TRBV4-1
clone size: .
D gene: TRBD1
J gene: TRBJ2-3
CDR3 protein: CASSQGRDRFPDTQYF
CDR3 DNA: TGCGCCAGCAGCCAAGGCCGGGACAGGTTTCCGGATACGCAGTATTTT

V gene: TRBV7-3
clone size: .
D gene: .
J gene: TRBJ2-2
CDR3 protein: CASSRVATGELFF
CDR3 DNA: TGTGCCAGCAGCCGGGTGGCGACCGGGGAGCTGTTTTTT

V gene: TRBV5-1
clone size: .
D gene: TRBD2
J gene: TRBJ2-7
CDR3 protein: CASSLGTSGDYEQYF
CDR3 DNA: TGCGCCAGCAGCTTGGGGACTAGCGGGGACTACGAGCAGTACTTC

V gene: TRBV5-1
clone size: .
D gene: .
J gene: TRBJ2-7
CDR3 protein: CASSLAASYEQYF
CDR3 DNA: TGCGCCAGCAGCTTGGCCGCGAGCTACGAGCAGTACTTC

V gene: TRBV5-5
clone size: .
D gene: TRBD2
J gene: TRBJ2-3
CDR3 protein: CASSSRTSGISGDTQYF
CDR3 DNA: TGTGCCAGCAGCTCCCGGACTAGCGGGATTAGTGGAGATACGCAGTATTTT

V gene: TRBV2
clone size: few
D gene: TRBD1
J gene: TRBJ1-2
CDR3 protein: CASSVIDRENGYTF
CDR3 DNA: TGTGCCAGCAGTGTTATCGACAGGGAGAATGGCTACACCTTC

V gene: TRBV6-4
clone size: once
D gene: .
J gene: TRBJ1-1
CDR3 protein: CASSDSRSGTEAFF
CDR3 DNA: TGTGCCAGCAGTGACAGTAGATCGGGCACTGAAGCTTTCTTT

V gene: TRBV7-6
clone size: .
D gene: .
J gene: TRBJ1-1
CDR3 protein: CASSAKRASLMNTEAFF
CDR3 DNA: TGTGCCAGCAGCGCTAAGAGAGCTTCACTTATGAACACTGAAGCTTTCTTT

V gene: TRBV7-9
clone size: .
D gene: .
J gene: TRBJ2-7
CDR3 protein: CASSQWTGRRPLLQYF
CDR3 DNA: TGTGCCAGCAGCCAATGGACGGGGAGGAGACCTCTTTTGCAGTACTTC

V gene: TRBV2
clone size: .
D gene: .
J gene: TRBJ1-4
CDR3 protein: CASSRVLGEKLFF
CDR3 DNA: TGTGCCAGCAGCAGGGTTTTGGGGGAAAAACTGTTTTTT

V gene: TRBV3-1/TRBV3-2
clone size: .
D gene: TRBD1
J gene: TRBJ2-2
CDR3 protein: CASRTGNTGELFF
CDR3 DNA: TGTGCCAGTCGGACAGGGAACACCGGGGAGCTGTTTTTT

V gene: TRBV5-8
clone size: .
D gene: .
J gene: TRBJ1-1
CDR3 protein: CASSSVLRVTEAFF
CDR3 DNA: TGTGCCAGCAGCTCCGTTCTCAGGGTCACTGAAGCTTTCTTT

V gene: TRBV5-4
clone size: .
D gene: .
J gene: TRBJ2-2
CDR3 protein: CASRGTGDGTGELFF
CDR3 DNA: TGTGCCAGCAGAGGGACGGGAGACGGCACCGGGGAGCTGTTTTTT

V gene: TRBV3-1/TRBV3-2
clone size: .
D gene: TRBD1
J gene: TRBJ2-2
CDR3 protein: CASSPGQGTGELFF
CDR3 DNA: TGTGCCAGCAGCCCGGGACAGGGTACCGGGGAGCTGTTTTTT

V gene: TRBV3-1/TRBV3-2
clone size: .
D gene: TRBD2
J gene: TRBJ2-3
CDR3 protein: CASSPPTSGVTDTQYF
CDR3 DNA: TGTGCCAGCAGCCCACCGACTAGCGGGGTAACAGATACGCAGTATTTT

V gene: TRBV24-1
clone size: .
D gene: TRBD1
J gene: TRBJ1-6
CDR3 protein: CATRGGTDNSPLHF
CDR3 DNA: TGTGCCACCAGAGGCGGGACAGATAATTCACCCCTCCACTTT

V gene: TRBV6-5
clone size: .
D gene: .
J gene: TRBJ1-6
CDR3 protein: CASSDKFSYNSPLHF
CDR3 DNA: TGTGCCAGCAGCGACAAATTCTCCTATAATTCACCCCTCCACTTT

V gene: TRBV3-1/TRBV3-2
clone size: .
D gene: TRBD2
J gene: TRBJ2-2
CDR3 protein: CASSQDLSGGRTGELFF
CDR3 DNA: TGTGCCAGCAGCCAAGATTTGAGCGGGGGGCGGACCGGGGAGCTGTTTTTT

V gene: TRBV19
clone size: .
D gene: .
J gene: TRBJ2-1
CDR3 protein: CASSIPMGRSDEQFF
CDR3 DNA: TGTGCCAGTAGTATCCCCATGGGGAGATCTGATGAGCAGTTCTTC

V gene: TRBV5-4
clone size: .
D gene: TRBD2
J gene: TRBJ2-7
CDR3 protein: CASSRALAGGGYEQYF
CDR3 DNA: TGTGCCAGCAGCAGGGCGCTAGCGGGGGGGGGCTACGAGCAGTACTTC

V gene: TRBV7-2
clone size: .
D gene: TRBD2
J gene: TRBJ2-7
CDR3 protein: CASSLVGPTSGYEQYF
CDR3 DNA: TGTGCCAGCAGCTTAGTTGGTCCAACTAGCGGCTACGAGCAGTACTTC

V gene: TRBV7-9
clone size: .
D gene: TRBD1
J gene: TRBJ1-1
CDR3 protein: CASSTTGGSVAFF
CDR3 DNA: TGTGCCAGCAGCACCACAGGGGGCTCGGTAGCTTTCTTT

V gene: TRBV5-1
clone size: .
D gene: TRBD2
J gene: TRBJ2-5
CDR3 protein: CASSLSGGVETQYF
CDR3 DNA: TGCGCCAGCAGCTTGAGCGGGGGGGTGGAGACCCAGTACTTC

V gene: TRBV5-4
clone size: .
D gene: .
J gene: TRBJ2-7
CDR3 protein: CASSLADGAYEQYF
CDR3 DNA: TGTGCCAGCAGCTTGGCGGACGGGGCCTACGAGCAGTACTTC

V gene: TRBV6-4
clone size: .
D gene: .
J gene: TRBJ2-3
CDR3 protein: CASSDTGRGTQYF
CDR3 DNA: TGTGCCAGCAGTGATACTGGCAGGGGTACGCAGTATTTT

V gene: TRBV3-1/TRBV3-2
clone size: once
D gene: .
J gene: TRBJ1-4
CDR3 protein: CASSHSGPQIEKLFF
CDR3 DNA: TGTGCCAGCAGCCACAGCGGCCCCCAGATTGAAAAACTGTTTTTT

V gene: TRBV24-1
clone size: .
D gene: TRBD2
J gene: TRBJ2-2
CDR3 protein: CATRTSGSTGELFF
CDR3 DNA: TGTGCCACCAGGACTAGCGGGAGCACCGGGGAGCTGTTTTTT

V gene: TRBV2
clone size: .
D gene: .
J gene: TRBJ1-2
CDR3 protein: CARPDTVYGYTF
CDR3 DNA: TGTGCCAGGCCGGACACCGTATATGGCTACACCTTC

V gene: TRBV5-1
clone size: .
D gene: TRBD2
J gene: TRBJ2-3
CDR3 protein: CASSPGLSTDTQYF
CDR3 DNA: TGCGCCAGCAGCCCGGGACTAAGCACAGATACGCAGTATTTT

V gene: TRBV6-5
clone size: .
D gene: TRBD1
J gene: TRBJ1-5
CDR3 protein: CASTRDRPDQPQHF
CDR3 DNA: TGTGCCAGCACTCGGGACAGGCCTGATCAGCCCCAGCATTTT

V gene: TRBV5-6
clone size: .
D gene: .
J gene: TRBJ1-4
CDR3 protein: CASSLTQVNEKLFF
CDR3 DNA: TGTGCCAGCAGCTTGACCCAGGTTAATGAAAAACTGTTTTTT

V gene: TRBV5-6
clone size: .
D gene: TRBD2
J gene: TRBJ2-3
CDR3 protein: CASSKTGTSGTRGTDTQYF
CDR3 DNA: TGTGCCAGCAGCAAAACCGGGACTAGCGGGACGAGGGGCACAGATACGCAGTATTTT

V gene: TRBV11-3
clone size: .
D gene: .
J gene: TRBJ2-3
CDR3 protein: CASSFLTDTQYF
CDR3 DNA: TGTGCCAGCAGCTTCTTGACAGATACGCAGTATTTT

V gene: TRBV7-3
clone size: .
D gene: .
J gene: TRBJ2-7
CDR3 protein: CASSWAATYEQYF
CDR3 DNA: TGTGCCAGCAGCTGGGCAGCCACCTACGAGCAGTACTTC

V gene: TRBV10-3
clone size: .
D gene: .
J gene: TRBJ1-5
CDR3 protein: CATRTVSNQPQHF
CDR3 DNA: TGTGCCACCCGGACAGTTAGCAATCAGCCCCAGCATTTT